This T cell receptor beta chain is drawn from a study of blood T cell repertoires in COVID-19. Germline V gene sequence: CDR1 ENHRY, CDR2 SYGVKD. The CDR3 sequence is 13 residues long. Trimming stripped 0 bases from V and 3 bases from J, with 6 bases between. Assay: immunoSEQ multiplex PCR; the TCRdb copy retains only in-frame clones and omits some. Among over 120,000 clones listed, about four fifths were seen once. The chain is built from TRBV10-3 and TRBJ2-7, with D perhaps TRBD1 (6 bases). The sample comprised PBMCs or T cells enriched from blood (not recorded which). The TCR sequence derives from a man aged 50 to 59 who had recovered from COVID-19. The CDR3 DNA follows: TGTGCCATCAGTGAGTCGGACAGCTACGAGCAGTACTTC. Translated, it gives CAISESDSYEQYF.